This T cell receptor (beta chain) is from a study of ipilimumab plus nivolumab after autologous stem cell transplantation. Germline V CDR1 and CDR2: SGHVS, FNYEAQ. V shed 1 base and J shed 4 bases, with 15 bases lying between them. CDR3 length equals 16 residues. Some clones are missing from TCRdb's copy, which holds only in-frame ones; the method was immunoSEQ multiplex PCR. The table records about 83,000 clones, under 85% of them present only once. The chain uses TRBV7-6 and TRBJ2-3; the D gene could be TRBD1 or TRBD2 (5 bases each). This receptor was obtained from a male donor with diffuse large B-cell lymphoma. The sample in question was PBMCs, obtained in a trial of ipilimumab plus nivolumab as post-transplant consolidation. This CDR3 reads CASSLGIGLGADTQYF. In DNA, the CDR3 is TGTGCCAGCAGCTTAGGTATAGGCTTGGGGGCAGATACGCAGTATTTT.